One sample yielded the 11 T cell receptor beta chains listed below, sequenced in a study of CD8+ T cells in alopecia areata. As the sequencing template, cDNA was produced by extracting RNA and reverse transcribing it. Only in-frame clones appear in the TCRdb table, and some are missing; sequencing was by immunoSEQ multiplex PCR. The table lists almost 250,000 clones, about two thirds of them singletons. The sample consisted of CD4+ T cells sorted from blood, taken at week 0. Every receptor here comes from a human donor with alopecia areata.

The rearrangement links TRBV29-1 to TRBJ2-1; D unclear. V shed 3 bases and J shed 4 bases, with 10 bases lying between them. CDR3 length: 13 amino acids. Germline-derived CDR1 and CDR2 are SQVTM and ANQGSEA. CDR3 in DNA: TGCAGCGTTGACCCGGCCCGATACAATGAGCAGTTCTTC. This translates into CSVDPARYNEQFF.

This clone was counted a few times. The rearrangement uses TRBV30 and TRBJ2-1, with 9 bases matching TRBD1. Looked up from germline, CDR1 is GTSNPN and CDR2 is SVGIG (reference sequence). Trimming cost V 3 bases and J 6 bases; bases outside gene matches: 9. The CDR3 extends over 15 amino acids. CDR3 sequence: CAWSPMGQGGNEQFF. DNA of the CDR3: TGTGCCTGGAGCCCGATGGGACAGGGAGGCAATGAGCAGTTCTTC.

CDR3 amino acids: CASSFAGTSYEQYF. CDR3 in DNA: TGTGCCAGCAGCTTCGCCGGGACTAGCTACGAGCAGTACTTC. The chain is built from TRBV7-2 and TRBJ2-7; 8 nucleotides line up with TRBD2. This CDR3 comprises 14 residues. CDR1 SGHTA and CDR2 FQGNSA come from the germline V gene. The ends lost 3 bases at V and 3 bases at J; junction bases unmatched: 4.

CDR3 region: CSSLSPDTQYF. For the CDR3, the DNA is TGCAGCTCCCTAAGCCCAGATACGCAGTATTTT. V and J are TRBV29-1 and TRBJ2-3; D ambiguous. The V and J ends lost 8 bases and 4 bases respectively, with 10 bases between them. The CDR3 totals 11 residues. Germline CDR1 reads SQVTM; CDR2 reads ANQGSEA.

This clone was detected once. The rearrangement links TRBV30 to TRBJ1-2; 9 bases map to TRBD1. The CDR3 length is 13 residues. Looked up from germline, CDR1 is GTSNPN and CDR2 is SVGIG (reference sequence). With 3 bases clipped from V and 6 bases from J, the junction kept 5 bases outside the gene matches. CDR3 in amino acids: CAWRAGQGHGYTF. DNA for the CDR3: TGTGCCTGGAGGGCGGGACAGGGACATGGCTACACCTTC.

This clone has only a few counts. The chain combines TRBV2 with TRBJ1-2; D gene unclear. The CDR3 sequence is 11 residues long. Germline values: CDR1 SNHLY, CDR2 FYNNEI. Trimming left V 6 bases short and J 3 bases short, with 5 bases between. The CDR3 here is CASRPYYGYTF. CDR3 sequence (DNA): TGTGCCAGCAGACCTTACTATGGCTACACCTTC.

Here the CDR3 reads CASSRRGPGDTQYF. The CDR3 nucleotides read TGTGCCAGTAGTCGGCGGGGGCCGGGGGATACGCAGTATTTT. The V gene is TRBV19, the J gene TRBJ2-3; TRBD2 is a possible D gene (7 bases). The CDR3 spans 14 residues. Trimming removed 5 bases from V and 6 bases from J, with 15 bases in between. The germline gives CDR1 LNHDA, CDR2 SQIVND (reference sequence).

The CDR3 protein is CASSRQGAIGANVLTF. The CDR3 nucleotides read TGTGCCAGCAGTCGACAGGGGGCAATTGGGGCCAACGTCCTGACTTTC. The V call is TRBV5-4, the J call TRBJ2-6; 10 nucleotides line up with TRBD1. Germline V gene lookup returns CDR1 SGHNT and CDR2 YYREEE (reference sequence). V dropped 5 bases and J dropped 3; count of bases not matched to a gene: 5. The CDR3 extends over 16 amino acids. Full variable domain (rest looked up from reference TRBV5-4 and TRBJ2-6): ETGVTQSPTHLIKTRGQQVTLRCSSQSGHNTVSWYQQALGQGPQFIFQYYREEENGRGNFPPRFSGLQFPNYSSELNVNALELDDSALYLCASSRQGAIGANVLTFGAGSRLTVL.

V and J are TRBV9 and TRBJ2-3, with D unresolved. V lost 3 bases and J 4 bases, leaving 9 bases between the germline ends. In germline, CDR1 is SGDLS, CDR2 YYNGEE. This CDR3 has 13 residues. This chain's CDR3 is CASSGGRPDTQYF. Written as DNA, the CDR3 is TGTGCCAGCAGCGGTGGTCGGCCAGATACGCAGTATTTT.

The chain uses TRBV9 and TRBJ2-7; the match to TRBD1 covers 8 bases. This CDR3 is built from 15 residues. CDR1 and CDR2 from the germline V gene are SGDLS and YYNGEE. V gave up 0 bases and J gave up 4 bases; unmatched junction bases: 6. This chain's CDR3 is CASSVVGTGGYEQYF. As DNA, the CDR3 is TGTGCCAGCAGCGTAGTTGGGACAGGAGGGTACGAGCAGTACTTC.

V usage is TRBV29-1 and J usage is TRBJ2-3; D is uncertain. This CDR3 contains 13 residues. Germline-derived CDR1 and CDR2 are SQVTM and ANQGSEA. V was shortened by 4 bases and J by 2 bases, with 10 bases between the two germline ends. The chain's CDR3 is CSVVKGYTDTQYF. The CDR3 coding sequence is TGCAGCGTTGTTAAGGGTTACACAGATACGCAGTATTTT.